The T cell receptor beta chain described here comes from a study of blood T cell repertoires in COVID-19. The method was immunoSEQ multiplex PCR; TCRdb's version includes in-frame clones alone and lacks a portion of them. The table records about 130,000 clones, 70% to 85% of them present only once. Sequencing used peripheral blood. The TCR comes from a woman older than 75 with acute or convalescent COVID-19.

For the CDR3, the DNA is TGTGCCGTGAAGGGGTCCTCAACCCTTAATTCACCCCTCCACTTT. Its protein is CAVKGSSTLNSPLHF. The chain couples TRBV10-3 to TRBJ1-6; a possible D gene is TRBD1 (5 bases). The germline V gene has CDR1 ENHRY and CDR2 SYGVKD. The length of the CDR3 is 15 residues. V dropped 11 bases and J dropped 6 bases, with 20 bases sitting between them.